One T cell receptor beta chain is described in this entry. This CDR3 is 13 amino acids long. Trimming left V 7 bases short and J 6 bases short, with 13 bases between. The data are from a study of blood T cell repertoires in COVID-19. Assay used: immunoSEQ multiplex PCR; TCRdb lists only in-frame clones, some missing. The sample records roughly 350,000 clones, around nine tenths being singletons. This TCR was recovered from a woman in her seventies with COVID-19, enrolled during active disease. The rearrangement joins TRBV12-3 or TRBV12-4 to TRBJ2-4; D is perhaps TRBD2 (7 bases). Sequencing was performed on peripheral blood. CDR3 sequence: CASTKGGANIQYF. In nucleotides, the CDR3 is TGTGCCAGCACCAAGGGGGGGGCAAACATTCAGTACTTC.